Following are 29 T cell receptor beta chains from one sample sequenced in a study of T cells in localized non-small cell lung cancer. Sequencing used immunoSEQ multiplex PCR; TCRdb keeps in-frame clones, though not all of them. The table shows about 33,000 clones, with 90% to 95% occurring only once. Sequenced material: PBMCs, taken before any cancer treatment. These receptors all stem from a man aged 40-75 years with stage II lung adenocarcinoma.

This clone came up a few times. V is TRBV11-3 and J is TRBJ1-2, with 7 bases aligning to TRBD1. Germline trimming cut 4 bases from V and 8 bases from J; bases unmatched to any gene: 4. CDR1 SGHNT and CDR2 YENEEA come from the germline V gene. The CDR3 loop spans 12 amino acids. DNA for the CDR3: TGTGCCAGCAGCTCGAAGGGGGCGGGCTACACCTTC. Residues: CASSSKGAGYTF.

By frequency in the sample, this clone is medium-sized. The genes are TRBV29-1 and TRBJ2-7; D gene uncertain. This CDR3 comprises 12 residues. Trimming stripped 5 bases from V and 3 bases from J, with 11 bases between. CDR1 and CDR2 (germline): SQVTM, ANQGSEA. The CDR3 coding sequence is TGCAGCGTTCGGCGGTCCGACTACGAGCAGTACTTC. This gives the protein CSVRRSDYEQYF.

The V gene is TRBV5-5, the J gene TRBJ2-2, with D tentatively TRBD2 (5 bases). Looked up from germline, CDR1 is SGHKS and CDR2 is YYEKEE (reference sequence). The V gene lost 6 bases and the J gene lost 4 bases, with 13 bases spanning the gap. The CDR3 totals 14 residues. The CDR3 protein is CASIRSGVTGELFF. The CDR3, as DNA: TGTGCCAGCATCCGCTCCGGGGTCACCGGGGAGCTGTTTTTT.

DNA for the CDR3: TGTGCCAGCAGCTTATTTTCGAGGGGGGAGACCCAGTACTTC. Translation gives CASSLFSRGETQYF. The chain couples TRBV7-9 to TRBJ2-5; D might be TRBD1 (6 bases). The V gene's germline CDR1 is SEHNR and CDR2 FQNEAQ (reference sequence). The V gene lost 2 bases and the J gene lost 5 bases, with 12 bases spanning the gap. The CDR3 is 14 residues long.

The chain is built from TRBV7-2 and TRBJ2-3; D not resolved. The CDR3 sequence is 12 residues long. Trimming removed 4 bases from V and 7 bases from J, with 9 bases in between. Germline V gives CDR1 SGHTA, CDR2 FQGNSA. CDR3 region: CASSSPSHTQYF. CDR3 DNA sequence: TGTGCCAGCAGCTCGCCATCACATACGCAGTATTTT.

This chain joins TRBV7-2 and TRBJ2-5; D not certain. The CDR3 loop spans 13 amino acids. Trimming stripped 7 bases from V and 5 bases from J, with 14 bases between. Germline V gives CDR1 SGHTA, CDR2 FQGNSA. CDR3 in amino acids: CASTFGRVETQYF. The CDR3, as DNA: TGTGCCAGCACCTTCGGACGTGTGGAGACCCAGTACTTC.

The chain combines TRBV28 with TRBJ1-4; 7 nucleotides match TRBD1. CDR1 and CDR2 (germline): MDHEN, SYDVKM. There are 13 residues in the CDR3. V shed 6 bases, J shed 8 bases, and the junction held 6 bases outside the gene matches. This CDR3 reads CASRTDRDEKLFF. The CDR3 DNA reads as TGTGCCAGCAGGACTGACAGGGACGAAAAACTGTTTTTT. Full variable domain (outside the CDR3, taken from reference TRBV28 and TRBJ1-4): DVKVTQSSRYLVKRTGEKVFLECVQDMDHENMFWYRQDPGLGLRLIYFSYDVKMKEKGDIPEGYSVSREKKERFSLILESASTNQTSMYLCASRTDRDEKLFFGSGTQLSVL.

The chain is built from TRBV28 and TRBJ2-3; D might be TRBD1 (6 bases). This CDR3 region has 16 residues. V lost 1 base, J lost 4 bases, and 15 bases lay in between. Germline CDR1 MDHEN, CDR2 SYDVKM. Written as DNA, the CDR3 is TGTGCCAGCAGTTTATATAATTACAGGGTGGCAGATACGCAGTATTTT. It specifies CASSLYNYRVADTQYF.

The chain recombines TRBV6-5 with TRBJ1-5; D unclear. The CDR3 covers 13 residues. Trimming removed 2 bases at V and 4 bases at J, with 6 bases between. The V gene's germline CDR1 is MNHEY and CDR2 SVGAGI. CDR3 sequence (DNA): TGTGCCAGCAGTTACCAGGTAAATCAGCCCCAGCATTTT. Its protein product is CASSYQVNQPQHF.

Remarks on this clone: At the DNA level, this CDR3 is encoded by other sequences in the same sample as well. This rearrangement joins TRBV27 to TRBJ2-7; no clear D gene. This CDR3 is built from 13 residues. Trimming cost V 3 bases and J 0 bases, with 6 bases left between them. CDR1 and CDR2 (germline): MNHEY, SMNVEV (reference sequence). The CDR3 nucleotides are TGTGCCAGCAGTTTCCGTTACTCCTACGAGCAGTACTTC. Protein product: CASSFRYSYEQYF.

This clone has just one count. The rearrangement uses TRBV28 and TRBJ2-3; perhaps TRBD2 as D (5 bases). V was clipped by 2 bases and J by 0 bases, with 15 bases between them. This CDR3 is built from 17 residues. The germline V gene has CDR1 MDHEN and CDR2 SYDVKM. The DNA of the CDR3 is TGTGCCAGCAGTTTAAACCCCTGGAGCGGAAGCACAGATACGCAGTATTTT. Translating gives CASSLNPWSGSTDTQYF.

The rearrangement links TRBV7-2 to TRBJ2-3; 13 nucleotides match TRBD2. Germline CDR1 is SGHTA and CDR2 is FQGNSA. The CDR3 length is 16 residues. The V and J ends lost 5 bases and 2 bases, in that order; junction bases with no gene match: 4. The CDR3 DNA is TGTGCCAGCAGCCCGGGACTAGCGGGGTTCACAGATACGCAGTATTTT. Translated, it gives CASSPGLAGFTDTQYF.

The gene calls are TRBV19 and TRBJ1-3; D not resolved. V was cut by 7 bases and J by 4 bases, with 14 bases left in between. Looked up from germline, CDR1 is LNHDA and CDR2 is SQIVND (reference sequence). The CDR3 spans 14 residues. CDR3 in amino acids: CASINWGRGNTIYF. CDR3 coding DNA: TGTGCCAGTATCAACTGGGGAAGAGGAAACACCATATATTTT.

This clone appeared a single time. The chain is built from TRBV5-6 and TRBJ1-1; tentatively, D is TRBD1 (5 bases). CDR1 is SGHDT and CDR2 is YYEEEE in the germline V gene. The CDR3 contains 14 residues. Trimming left V 0 bases short and J 1 base short, with 7 bases between. The CDR3 DNA reads TGTGCCAGCAGCTTGGGAACAGGGAACACTGAAGCTTTCTTT. Amino acids: CASSLGTGNTEAFF.

The chain recombines TRBV18 with TRBJ2-7, with 8 bases identical to TRBD2. The germline gives CDR1 KGHSH, CDR2 LQKENI. J lost 0 bases, V lost 1 base, and 14 bases had no gene match. This CDR3 spans 19 amino acids. The CDR3 DNA reads TGTGCCAGCTCACCACAGAGTTCGGGACTAGGGCCCAGCTCCTACGAGCAGTACTTC. Translated, it gives CASSPQSSGLGPSSYEQYF.

The chain recombines TRBV28 with TRBJ1-1; 12 bases align to TRBD1. This CDR3 comprises 16 residues. With V trimmed by 3 bases and J by 8 bases, 10 bases remained unmatched. The germline V gene encodes CDR1 MDHEN and CDR2 SYDVKM. The CDR3 protein is CASSLSPGQGALEAFF. Written as DNA, the CDR3 is TGTGCCAGCAGTTTGTCCCCGGGACAGGGGGCGTTGGAAGCTTTCTTT.

This clone was picked up a small number of times. The chain is built from TRBV6-6 and TRBJ2-1; 10 bases agree with TRBD2. CDR1 and CDR2 (germline): MNHNY, SVGAGI (reference sequence). V shed 5 bases and J 2 bases; nucleotides not matched to a gene: 0. The CDR3 sequence is 14 residues long. CDR3 in amino acids: CASSTSGAYNEQFF. CDR3 coding DNA: TGTGCCAGCAGTACTAGCGGGGCCTACAATGAGCAGTTCTTC.

The gene calls are TRBV5-5 and TRBJ1-3; maybe TRBD1 (5 bases). The CDR3 totals 19 residues. Between the trimmed V and J ends, which lost 1 base and 1 base, there was a span of 21 bases. Germline-derived CDR1 and CDR2 are SGHKS and YYEKEE (reference sequence). DNA for the CDR3: TGTGCCAGCAGCTTGTGGGGCAGGCCCGACCAGATATCTGGAAACACCATATATTTT. Residues: CASSLWGRPDQISGNTIYF.

The chain employs TRBV7-6 and TRBJ1-5; 9 nucleotides line up with TRBD1. Germline V gene data show CDR1 as SGHVS and CDR2 as FNYEAQ. J was trimmed by 0 bases and V by 1 base; bases with no gene match: 4. This CDR3 region has 17 residues. CDR3 DNA: TGTGCCAGCAGCTTAGGAACAGGGGGCTTTAGCAATCAGCCCCAGCATTTT. Translated: CASSLGTGGFSNQPQHF.

The V gene is TRBV28, the J gene TRBJ1-2, with TRBD1 identical over 11 bases. J was trimmed by 6 bases and V by 6 bases; bases with no gene match: 6. The CDR3 consists of 14 residues. The V gene's germline CDR1 is MDHEN and CDR2 SYDVKM. The CDR3 DNA reads TGTGCCAGCAGGGGTGGGACAGGGGGAAATGGCTACACCTTC. Protein: CASRGGTGGNGYTF.

This clone was recorded a few times. The chain uses TRBV5-6 and TRBJ2-3, with a weak D call TRBD2 (6 bases). Germline CDR1 is SGHDT and CDR2 is YYEEEE. Trimming cost V 4 bases and J 4 bases, with 13 bases left between them. There are 14 residues in the CDR3. CDR3 bases: TGTGCCAGCAGCCCAGAACCGGGGGCAGATACGCAGTATTTT. Residues: CASSPEPGADTQYF.

The genes are TRBV6-5 and TRBJ1-2, with a possible D match to TRBD1 (6 bases). Trimming stripped 5 bases from V and 13 bases from J, with 14 bases between. The germline gives CDR1 MNHEY, CDR2 SVGAGI. The CDR3 covers 11 residues. CDR3 nucleotide sequence: TGTGCCAGCAGTGGGACAAAGTCCTCCACCTTC. Its protein is CASSGTKSSTF.

This chain joins TRBV6-6 and TRBJ2-7, with 9 bases aligning to TRBD1. The CDR3 runs 15 residues. Germline loops: CDR1 MNHNY, CDR2 SVGAGI (reference sequence). V trimming: 4 bases; J trimming: 3 bases; junction bases outside the gene matches: 7. For the CDR3, the DNA is TGTGCCAGCAGTTCACCCGGGACAGGGAACTACGAGCAGTACTTC. The encoded protein is CASSSPGTGNYEQYF.

The chain links TRBV30 to TRBJ2-2; 13 bases map to TRBD2. Germline V gene lookup returns CDR1 GTSNPN and CDR2 SVGIG (reference sequence). V trimming: 5 bases; J trimming: 5 bases; junction bases outside the gene matches: 8. The CDR3 is made up of 16 amino acids. Here the CDR3 reads CAWDPGLAGSTGELFF. CDR3 nucleotides: TGTGCCTGGGATCCGGGACTAGCGGGATCTACCGGGGAGCTGTTTTTT.

This sequence joins TRBV25-1 and TRBJ2-1; 8 bases align to TRBD2. The CDR3 totals 16 residues. V lost 1 base and J lost 5; bases outside the gene matches: 7. Per germline, CDR1 MGHDK and CDR2 SYGVNS. For the CDR3, the DNA is TGTGCCAGCAGTGAATCCCCCGGGACTAGGGACAATGAGCAGTTCTTC. Translated: CASSESPGTRDNEQFF.

The chain combines TRBV7-2 with TRBJ2-7, with 11 bases identical to TRBD2. Per the germline V gene, CDR1 is SGHTA and CDR2 is FQGNSA. The CDR3 runs to 16 residues. With V trimmed by 0 bases and J by 5 bases, 6 bases remained unmatched. The CDR3 sequence is CASSLAGTSGTHEQYF. Here the CDR3 DNA reads TGTGCCAGCAGCTTAGCAGGGACTAGCGGAACCCACGAGCAGTACTTC.

The sample holds a few counts of this clone. The chain couples TRBV5-1 to TRBJ2-2; 9 bases line up with TRBD2. The CDR3 extends over 18 amino acids. Germline CDR1 SGHRS, CDR2 YFSETQ. V lost 3 bases to trimming and J lost 6 bases; unmatched junction nucleotides: 15. DNA of the CDR3: TGCGCCAGCAGCTCGTACCGGAGCGGGACTAGCAAACCCGGGGAGCTGTTTTTT. Amino acids: CASSSYRSGTSKPGELFF.

V usage is TRBV19 and J usage is TRBJ1-2; 8 bases fit TRBD1. V lost 4 bases, J lost 3 bases, and 7 bases stayed unmatched. CDR1 and CDR2 (germline): LNHDA, SQIVND (reference sequence). CDR3 length equals 15 residues. The CDR3 DNA sequence: TGTGCCAGTAGTAGATCAGGGGGCGCGGACTATGGCTACACCTTC. Translated, it gives CASSRSGGADYGYTF.

The chain recombines TRBV11-2 with TRBJ2-3; 9 nucleotides line up with TRBD2. Trimming took 1 base from V and 4 from J; bases not matched to a gene: 9. Per germline, CDR1 SGHAT and CDR2 FQNNGV. The CDR3 runs to 17 residues. CDR3 sequence (DNA): TGTGCCAGCAGCTTAGGGTATAGACTAGCGGAAGCAGATACGCAGTATTTT. It translates to CASSLGYRLAEADTQYF.